This T cell receptor (beta chain) was documented in a study of Ad26.COV2.S vaccination and SARS-CoV-2 variants. This table comes from immunoSEQ multiplex PCR, and its TCRdb copy is limited to in-frame clones, with some not included. The table shows approximately 280,000 clones, with about 89% occurring only once. The treatment: around 19 received Ad26.COV2.S at low or high dose, single or two shots; about 5 received placebo; per-sample allocation not given. On day 63 after the first injection, vaccine and placebo recipients gave samples. V shed 3 bases, J shed 2 bases, and the junction held 16 bases outside the gene matches. CDR3 length: 20 amino acids. CDR1 is SGDLS, CDR2 YYNGEE, per germline.

V gene TRBV9 combines with J gene TRBJ2-5; 13 positions match TRBD2. The clonotype originates from a person between 18 and 59 years old who received the Ad26.COV2.S COVID-19 vaccine or a placebo. Sequenced material: peripheral blood, taken in a trial of Ad26.COV2.S vaccine versus placebo. CDR3 loop: CASSATPGTSGAPSQETQYF. CDR3 DNA: TGTGCCAGCAGCGCCACCCCAGGGACTAGCGGGGCTCCTAGTCAAGAGACCCAGTACTTC.